These T cell receptor beta chains were read from a single sample in a study of cytomegalovirus exposure and HLA in healthy donors. Profiling relied on immunoSEQ multiplex PCR, and the TCRdb table lists in-frame clones only, not all of them. The sample lists 85,000 to 100,000 clones; less than 65% were seen once. Material: PBMCs. Receptors were obtained from a young woman in good health and CMV-seronegative. Both conserved end residues are part of each CDR3. The D gene is left open where the match is weak.

TRBD1 TRBV6-5 CASSLGQGGSPLHF
NA TRBV5-4 CASSLMSVDTEAFF
NA TRBV18 CASSPIGSSGANVLTF
TRBD1 TRBV7-8 CASSLDRGRVDTGELFF
NA TRBV30 CAWSASRSYEQYF
NA TRBV6-6 CASSYPGGDEKLFF
NA TRBV28 CASSSPGTEAFF
NA TRBV5-6 CASSRLAVRGSYEQYF
NA TRBV13 CASSQGTEAFF
NA TRBV11-2 CASSLGQGLLLNTEAFF
NA TRBV19 CATSSGTANTGELFF
NA TRBV5-1 CASSLLGGPPYNEQFF
TRBD1 TRBV10-3 CAISGDRVSGYTF
NA TRBV6-5 CASSQRGGRGEAFF
NA TRBV18 CASSVSGSRDSPLHF
NA TRBV2 CASTPERAGVTEAFF
NA TRBV15 CATGGTYGYTF
NA TRBV5-5 CASSLDAGSSYEQYF
NA TRBV30 CAWSVRADYEQYF
NA TRBV4-1 CASSQGAAGDYGYTF
TRBD1 TRBV25-1 CASSDPRTGEAYGYTF
TRBD2 TRBV7-2 CASSLLAGSAYEQYF
NA TRBV10-3 CASGGGAGDTQYF
TRBD2 TRBV4-3 CASSHSGEGPYEQYF
TRBD1 TRBV7-9 CASSLNRGRGETQYF
NA TRBV7-8 CASTEGVSGGYTF
NA TRBV5-1 CASSLGRDTEAFF
NA TRBV19 CASRDQGSVGELFF
TRBD1 TRBV6-5 CASSYIRTGGAYEQYF
NA TRBV5-8 CASRRGPENTEAFF
TRBD2 TRBV11-2 CASIPGTNRYNEQFF
TRBD1 TRBV7-2 CASSLGQGAYEQYF
TRBD1 TRBV14 CASSQIGTGLSGNTIYF
TRBD1 TRBV18 CASSPRQGLPREAFF
TRBD2 TRBV2 CASSEAVAGTSQFF
NA TRBV19 CASTPSPSGELFF
TRBD1 TRBV11-2 CASSALDRFYGYTF
TRBD1 TRBV15 CATSKRDRGSTDTQYF
TRBD1 TRBV7-6 CASSSRGQGQYEQYF
TRBD1 TRBV6-5 CASSYLTGTYEQYF
TRBD1 TRBV7-9 CASSSTTGTGWTYEQYF
NA TRBV6-1 CASSPPLKTYEQYF
NA TRBV7-6 CASSLAVGYEQYF
TRBD2 TRBV5-1 CASSTGLAGPYEQYF
TRBD2 TRBV28 CASSFSGSGYNEQFF
NA TRBV20-1 CSASLSDEQYF
NA TRBV18 CASSPEEAGTGELFF
TRBD1 TRBV18 CASSPGTGGLYGYTF
NA TRBV28 CASSHRGSGSYEQYF
NA TRBV10-3 CAISDSVYEQYF
TRBD1 TRBV10-3 CAISESPTGDYGYTF
TRBD2 TRBV7-2 CASSRDPGRQGEQFF